A selection of T cell receptor beta chains follows, all from one sample in a study of CD8 T cells in acute hepatitis C reinfection. The method was immunoSEQ multiplex PCR; TCRdb's version includes in-frame clones alone and lacks a portion of them. Here the sample spans about 38,000 clones, about 87% being singletons. Sequencing input: naive CD8+ T cells from PBMCs. These receptors all stem from a man aged 30 to 39 with chronic hepatitis C. Both conserved end residues are part of each CDR3.

v_gene	CDR3aa
TRBV6-5	CASSYGGPYGYTF
TRBV27	CASSPGNSYEQYF
TRBV7-3	CASSSTGTDTQYF
TRBV2	CASSDRRYEQYF
TRBV7-9	CASSLAAAYEQYF
TRBV7-2	CASSLMGWGNEQFF
TRBV7-9	CASSILRGQNYGYTF
TRBV27	CASSFVFAYEQYF
TRBV19	CASSDGNSYEQYF
TRBV11-2	CASSLEYGGLAFYEQYF
TRBV27	CASSFRDSTDTQYF
TRBV15	CATSREGVGGELFF
TRBV27	CASSLAGTSSYEQYF
TRBV9	CASSATGSGDTEAFF
TRBV7-9	CASSLISVQETQYF
TRBV9	CASSFGTGELEQYF
TRBV25-1	CASSDLGSSRDEQYF
TRBV27	CASSLWGQGQNTGELFF
TRBV4-1	CASSHGTINEQFF
TRBV27	CASTIGLNNEQFF
TRBV9	CASSVALQGSGYGYTF
TRBV19	CASSIAGDEQYF
TRBV4-1	CASSQDSGFHGYTF
TRBV29-1	CSVVSGRAQRSTDTQYF